A single sample gave rise to the 16 T cell receptor beta chains below, sequenced in a study of graft-versus-host responses after intestinal transplantation. Generated by immunoSEQ multiplex PCR, the TCRdb table keeps only in-frame clones and is missing some. The sample yields 88,000 or so clones, 90% seen once. Their antigen targets remain unknown. The sample consisted of unstimulated CD4+ T cells sorted from spleen or lymph node cells, taken before intestinal transplant. The source is a human donor who received an intestinal transplant.

The chain is built from TRBV7-3 and TRBJ1-6; a weak D match, TRBD1 (5 bases). Germline V gives CDR1 SGHTA, CDR2 FQGTGA. The CDR3 is 14 amino acids. The V end was cut by 7 bases, the J end by 6 bases, with 13 bases between. The CDR3 DNA reads TGTGCCAGCACCTTCGGGGGGGGTAATTCACCCCTCCACTTT. Its protein is CASTFGGGNSPLHF.

The chain joins TRBV19 to TRBJ2-1, with TRBD1 identical over 10 bases. This CDR3 contains 15 residues. Germline V gene sequence: CDR1 LNHDA, CDR2 SQIVND (reference sequence). Trimming removed 6 bases from V and 7 bases from J; junction bases left unmatched: 9. CDR3 residues: CASRPAGQGLNEQFF. CDR3 in DNA: TGTGCCAGTAGGCCGGCGGGACAGGGGCTTAATGAGCAGTTCTTC.

This sequence joins TRBV18 and TRBJ2-5, with 10 bases that match TRBD2. The J call may not be correct, given that the DNA end is closer to TRBJ2-7. This CDR3 is built from 15 residues. Germline V gene data show CDR1 as KGHSH and CDR2 as LQKENI. In nucleotides, the CDR3 is TGTGCCAGCTCACCCCAAGCGGGGGGGCCTTACGAGCAGTACTTC. Translation gives CASSPQAGGPYEQYF.

The J gene is TRBJ1-4, the V gene TRBV19, with 7 positions matching TRBD1. CDR3 length equals 16 residues. Germline V gene sequence: CDR1 LNHDA, CDR2 SQIVND (reference sequence). With V trimmed by 3 bases and J by 4 bases, 8 bases remained unmatched. CDR3 sequence: CASSIIRDSSNEKLFF. The DNA of the CDR3 is TGTGCCAGTAGTATTATCCGGGACAGCAGTAATGAAAAACTGTTTTTT.

The chain uses TRBV5-4 and TRBJ2-5, with TRBD2 matching 9 bases. CDR1 is SGHNT, CDR2 YYREEE, per germline (reference sequence). This CDR3 has 13 amino acids. V lost 6 bases, J lost 5 bases, and 5 bases stayed unmatched. The CDR3 DNA reads TGTGCCAGCACGCGGGGGGGAGGGGAGACCCAGTACTTC. Translating it yields CASTRGGGETQYF.

This chain joins TRBV25-1 and TRBJ2-1; TRBD2 matches at 8 bases. The CDR3 has 15 residues. Looked up from germline, CDR1 is MGHDK and CDR2 is SYGVNS. V shed 3 bases and J 8 bases; nucleotides not matched to a gene: 9. The CDR3 reads CASSDPRGGRDEQFF. CDR3 nucleotides: TGTGCCAGCAGTGATCCACGGGGGGGCCGAGATGAGCAGTTCTTC.

The rearrangement links TRBV21-1 to TRBJ2-5; the listed D gene, TRBD2, was not tested against the DNA. TRBV21-1 is a listed pseudogene. The CDR3 loop spans 14 amino acids. CDR3 protein: CAPEEGSQKETQYF. The CDR3 region has the DNA TGTGCCCCCGAGGAGGGCAGCCAAAAAGAGACCCAGTACTTC.

The gene calls are TRBV14 and TRBJ2-2; TRBD1 matches at 9 bases. This CDR3 is built from 16 residues. Germline loops: CDR1 SGHDN, CDR2 FVKESK. The J segment lost 3 bases and the V segment lost 2 bases, leaving 4 bases of the junction unmatched. This CDR3 is CASSQFTGGYTGELFF. CDR3 nucleotide sequence: TGTGCCAGCAGCCAATTCACAGGGGGCTACACCGGGGAGCTGTTTTTT. Filled out from reference TRBV14 and TRBJ2-2, the complete variable domain reads EAGVTQFPSHSVIEKGQTVTLRCDPISGHDNLYWYRRVMGKEIKFLLHFVKESKQDESGMPNNRFLAERTGGTYSTLKVQPAELEDSGVYFCASSQFTGGYTGELFFGEGSRLTVL.

The V call is TRBV11-1, the J call TRBJ1-2; 8 nucleotides match TRBD1. The CDR3 is 13 amino acids. Per germline, CDR1 SGHAT and CDR2 FQDESV (reference sequence). Trimming at V came to 6 bases and at J to 7 bases, leaving 7 bases not matched to a gene. The CDR3 bases are TGTGCCAGCAGTCCAGGACAGGGCAGTGGCTACACCTTC. This codes for CASSPGQGSGYTF.

The CDR3: CATRIGTGARQYF. The CDR3 nucleotides are TGTGCCACCAGGATCGGGACAGGGGCTCGGCAGTACTTC. The chain joins TRBV15 to TRBJ2-4; TRBD1 matches 10 bases. Trimming took 6 bases from V and 13 from J; bases not matched to a gene: 9. This CDR3 is built from 13 residues. The germline gives CDR1 LNHNV, CDR2 YYDKDF (reference sequence).

The chain carries TRBV14 and TRBJ1-2; 7 bases fit TRBD1. V shed 1 base, J shed 3 bases, and the junction held 8 bases outside the gene matches. There are 16 residues in the CDR3. Germline values: CDR1 SGHDN, CDR2 FVKESK. The CDR3, as DNA: TGTGCCAGCAGCCAAGTGGAGGGGGCGCTTCACTATGGCTACACCTTC. It translates to CASSQVEGALHYGYTF.

This rearrangement joins TRBV7-3 to TRBJ2-2; D not resolved. The CDR3 has 15 residues. The germline CDR1 and CDR2 sequences are SGHTA and FQGTGA. V gave up 7 bases and J gave up 3 bases, with 15 bases separating them. CDR3 residues: CASNRAGTDTGELFF. CDR3 DNA sequence: TGTGCCAGCAACAGAGCCGGAACGGACACCGGGGAGCTGTTTTTT.

The V call is TRBV7-8, the J call TRBJ2-1, with a tentative D call TRBD2 (5 bases). V was pared by 2 bases and J by 3 bases, with 14 bases between. This CDR3 is built from 16 residues. Germline V gene lookup returns CDR1 SGHVS and CDR2 FQNEAQ. CDR3 sequence (DNA): TGTGCCAGCAGCTTAATCAGCGGACCCAACTACAATGAGCAGTTCTTC. Residues: CASSLISGPNYNEQFF.

V usage is TRBV7-3 and J usage is TRBJ1-2; tentative D call: TRBD1 (5 bases). Germline V gene data show CDR1 as SGHTA and CDR2 as FQGTGA. The CDR3 loop spans 12 amino acids. The V end was cut by 4 bases, the J end by 7 bases, with 10 bases between. CDR3 sequence: CASSSGLFGYTF. For the CDR3, the DNA is TGTGCCAGCAGCTCGGGACTTTTTGGCTACACCTTC.

The rearrangement links TRBV11-2 to TRBJ2-2; TRBD1 aligns across 7 bases. Germline V gene sequence: CDR1 SGHAT, CDR2 FQNNGV. The CDR3 consists of 16 residues. The J segment lost 6 bases and the V segment lost 4 bases, leaving 11 bases of the junction unmatched. The CDR3 sequence: CASSSETGSAPGELFF. CDR3 DNA: TGTGCCAGCAGCTCCGAGACAGGGAGTGCGCCCGGGGAGCTGTTTTTT.

The CDR3 spells CASSPSGTDTEAFF. The DNA of the CDR3 is TGTGCCAGCAGCCCCTCCGGGACAGACACTGAAGCTTTCTTT. The chain uses TRBV7-8 and TRBJ1-1; 7 bases map to TRBD1. The CDR3 is 14 amino acids. Trimming at V came to 5 bases and at J to 3 bases, leaving 6 bases not matched to a gene. Germline V gene data show CDR1 as SGHVS and CDR2 as FQNEAQ.